The rows below give T cell receptor beta chains drawn from one sample of a study of cytomegalovirus exposure and HLA in healthy donors. Assay: immunoSEQ multiplex PCR; the TCRdb copy retains only in-frame clones and omits some. The table includes about 160,000 clones, around 84% detected once. The sample was PBMCs. Receptors were obtained from a man younger than 35 in good health and CMV-seronegative. Each CDR3 is given with its conserved first and last residue. The D gene is left open where the match is weak. Clone size, where shown, is once, few, many, or a class for clones that have expanded.

J gene: TRBJ1-1; clone size: .; V gene: TRBV29-1; D gene: .; CDR3 DNA: TGCAGCATCGAGAGGGATTCCGCTGAAGCTTTCTTT; CDR3 protein: CSIERDSAEAFF
J gene: TRBJ1-2; clone size: .; V gene: TRBV28; D gene: TRBD1; CDR3 DNA: TGTGCCAGCAGTTTGTCCATCGGGACAGACTATGGCTACACCTTC; CDR3 protein: CASSLSIGTDYGYTF
J gene: TRBJ2-7; clone size: .; V gene: TRBV9; D gene: TRBD2; CDR3 DNA: TGTGCCAGCAGCGTAGCGGGGAGGAGTGGCGGGGGGGAGCAGTACTTC; CDR3 protein: CASSVAGRSGGGEQYF
J gene: TRBJ2-7; clone size: .; V gene: TRBV5-1; D gene: TRBD1; CDR3 DNA: TGCGCCAGCAGCCATCTACAGGGGGCGGGGGAGCAGTACTTC; CDR3 protein: CASSHLQGAGEQYF
J gene: TRBJ2-3; clone size: .; V gene: TRBV5-1; D gene: .; CDR3 DNA: TGCGCCAGCAGCTTCTCAGGGGGGGATACGCAGTATTTT; CDR3 protein: CASSFSGGDTQYF
J gene: TRBJ2-2; clone size: .; V gene: TRBV5-4; D gene: TRBD1; CDR3 DNA: TGTGCCAGCAGCCAAGGGACAGAAGAGCTGTTTTTT; CDR3 protein: CASSQGTEELFF
J gene: TRBJ2-3; clone size: .; V gene: TRBV12-2; D gene: .; CDR3 DNA: TGTGCAAGTCGCTTAATTCGGAGACAGGCAGATACGCAGTATTTT; CDR3 protein: CASRLIRRQADTQYF
J gene: TRBJ2-3; clone size: .; V gene: TRBV2; D gene: TRBD2; CDR3 DNA: TGTGCCACTTCCGAGGAGGGACTAGGCACAGATACGCAGTATTTT; CDR3 protein: CATSEEGLGTDTQYF
J gene: TRBJ2-2; clone size: few; V gene: TRBV27; D gene: TRBD1; CDR3 DNA: TGTGCCAGCAGTTTCACAGGGGCTTACACCGGGGAGCTGTTTTTT; CDR3 protein: CASSFTGAYTGELFF
J gene: TRBJ1-3; clone size: .; V gene: TRBV6-6; D gene: .; CDR3 DNA: TGTGCCAGCTGGGACAACTCTGGAAACACCATATATTTT; CDR3 protein: CASWDNSGNTIYF
J gene: TRBJ1-1; clone size: .; V gene: TRBV7-9; D gene: .; CDR3 DNA: TGTGCCAGCAGCTTGGGGGGGGGTGAAGCTTTCTTT; CDR3 protein: CASSLGGGEAFF
J gene: TRBJ2-5; clone size: .; V gene: TRBV12-5; D gene: .; CDR3 DNA: TGTGCTAGTGGGCAGGTGGAGACCCAGTACTTC; CDR3 protein: CASGQVETQYF
J gene: TRBJ1-4; clone size: .; V gene: TRBV6-6; D gene: TRBD1; CDR3 DNA: TGTGCCAGCAGCTCGGGACAGACCACTAATGAAAAACTGTTTTTT; CDR3 protein: CASSSGQTTNEKLFF
J gene: TRBJ2-1; clone size: .; V gene: TRBV27; D gene: TRBD2; CDR3 DNA: TGTGCCAGCAGTTACCCTAGCGGCGAATCCTACAATGAGCAGTTCTTC; CDR3 protein: CASSYPSGESYNEQFF